These 15 T cell receptor beta chains came from one sample sequenced in a study of blood T cell repertoires in COVID-19. TCRdb's table, derived via immunoSEQ multiplex PCR, lists solely in-frame clones and lacks some. The sample has about 95,000 clones, 81% seen once. The sample consisted of peripheral blood. The origin of the receptors is a man older than 75 with COVID-19, enrolled during active disease.

This chain uses TRBV12-3 or TRBV12-4 with TRBJ2-5, with 8 bases that match TRBD1. This CDR3 is 12 amino acids long. J gave up 3 bases and V 6 bases, and 0 bases lay outside the gene matches. Here the CDR3 DNA reads TGTGCCAGCAGGGACAGGGAAGAGACCCAGTACTTC. The encoded protein is CASRDREETQYF.

V gene TRBV7-2 combines with J gene TRBJ2-7; 7 bases fit TRBD2. V shed 5 bases and J 0 bases; nucleotides not matched to a gene: 7. This CDR3 has 15 amino acids. The germline gives CDR1 SGHTA, CDR2 FQGNSA. The CDR3 protein is CASSRGGISSYEQYF. The CDR3, as DNA: TGTGCCAGCAGCCGCGGGGGAATAAGCTCCTACGAGCAGTACTTC. The variable domain in full, completed from reference TRBV7-2 and TRBJ2-7, reads GAGVSQSPSNKVTEKGKDVELRCDPISGHTALYWYRQSLGQGLEFLIYFQGNSAPDKSGLPSDRFSAERTGGSVSTLTIQRTQQEDSAVYLCASSRGGISSYEQYFGPGTRLTVT.

In DNA, the CDR3 is TGTGCCAGCAGCCGGACAGACGGCACAGATACGCAGTATTTT. Its translation is CASSRTDGTDTQYF. The V call is TRBV9, the J call TRBJ2-3; TRBD1 is a possible D gene (6 bases). CDR3 length: 14 residues. Trimming shortened V by 4 bases and J by 1 base, and 10 bases separated the two germline ends. Germline CDR1 is SGDLS and CDR2 is YYNGEE.

The chain uses TRBV7-3 and TRBJ2-5, with D possibly matching TRBD2 (6 bases). Germline lookup yields CDR1 SGHTA and CDR2 FQGTGA. V was shortened by 5 bases and J by 7 bases, with 14 bases between the two germline ends. CDR3 size: 13 residues. This CDR3 is CASSPRESWTQYF. Here the CDR3 DNA reads TGTGCCAGCAGCCCCCGGGAGTCGTGGACCCAGTACTTC.

This chain uses TRBV1 with TRBJ1-5; the tabulated D call, TRBD1, remains unverified against the DNA. TRBV1 is a listed pseudogene. The CDR3 has 20 amino acids. The CDR3 spells CTSSQDNSQGGVDSNQPQHF. The CDR3 DNA reads TGCACCAGCAGCCAAGATAATTCGCAGGGTGGGGTCGATAGCAATCAGCCCCAGCATTTT.

The V gene is TRBV25-1, the J gene TRBJ1-2; tentative D call: TRBD1 (6 bases). V lost 8 bases to trimming and J lost 8 bases, with 12 bases between them. The germline V gene has CDR1 MGHDK and CDR2 SYGVNS. There are 11 residues in the CDR3. The CDR3 DNA reads as TGTGCCAGCTGGGGGGGCGTGGGCTACACCTTC. This translates into CASWGGVGYTF.

This CDR3 reads CSASSHYGYTF. The CDR3, as DNA: TGCAGTGCCAGTAGCCACTATGGCTACACCTTC. The chain has TRBV20-1 and TRBJ1-2; no clear D. The CDR3 consists of 11 residues. The germline V gene encodes CDR1 DFQATT and CDR2 SNEGSKA (reference sequence). V was pared by 6 bases and J by 3 bases, with 8 bases between.

The chain couples TRBV5-1 to TRBJ1-5; D possibly corresponds to TRBD1 (5 bases). V was cut by 2 bases and J by 3 bases, with 12 bases left in between. CDR3 length equals 15 residues. The germline gives CDR1 SGHRS, CDR2 YFSETQ. In nucleotides, the CDR3 is TGCGCCAGCAGCTTCGGAGACAGCTCCAATCAGCCCCAGCATTTT. Translated: CASSFGDSSNQPQHF.

The V and J genes are TRBV11-2 and TRBJ2-7; tentative D call: TRBD2 (6 bases). Germline V gives CDR1 SGHAT, CDR2 FQNNGV. V was trimmed by 4 bases and J by 0 bases, leaving 10 bases between them. CDR3 size: 14 residues. CDR3 loop: CASSSAGGSYEQYF. In nucleotides, the CDR3 is TGTGCCAGCAGCTCGGCCGGGGGCTCCTACGAGCAGTACTTC. Based on the CDR3 plus reference TRBV11-2 and TRBJ2-7, the full variable domain is EAGVAQSPRYKIIEKRQSVAFWCNPISGHATLYWYQQILGQGPKLLIQFQNNGVVDDSQLPKDRFSAERLKGVDSTLKIQPAKLEDSAVYLCASSSAGGSYEQYFGPGTRLTVT.

This sequence joins TRBV7-8 and TRBJ1-1, with 10 bases that match TRBD1. The CDR3 runs 18 residues. Germline V lookup: CDR1 SGHVS, CDR2 FQNEAQ. J was trimmed by 4 bases and V by 4 bases; bases with no gene match: 15. CDR3 in amino acids: CASSSYLSFRDRGTEAFF. The CDR3 region has the DNA TGTGCCAGCAGCTCCTATCTCTCTTTCCGGGACAGGGGCACTGAAGCTTTCTTT.

This sequence joins TRBV6-5 and TRBJ1-5, with D unresolved. This CDR3 spans 15 amino acids. Germline CDR1 MNHEY, CDR2 SVGAGI. The ends were cut back, 6 bases at V and 0 bases at J, with 12 bases in the middle. CDR3 sequence reads: CASRITENSNQPQHF. The CDR3 DNA is TGTGCCAGCAGGATCACAGAGAATAGCAATCAGCCCCAGCATTTT.

This clone was found a few times. The V and J genes are TRBV3-1 (or the pseudogene TRBV3-2) and TRBJ1-4, with TRBD1 matching 9 bases. There are 15 residues in the CDR3. Per germline, CDR1 LGHDT and CDR2 YNNKEL (reference sequence). The trim removed 4 bases at V and 8 bases at J, leaving 8 bases unmatched. DNA for the CDR3: TGTGCCAGCAGCCCCTGGACAGGGGAAGGCGAAAAACTGTTTTTT. Translating gives CASSPWTGEGEKLFF.

The chain combines TRBV5-4 with TRBJ1-1, with 10 bases that match TRBD1. CDR3 length: 16 amino acids. Per the germline V gene, CDR1 is SGHNT and CDR2 is YYREEE (reference sequence). Trimming at V came to 4 bases and at J to 1 base, leaving 7 bases not matched to a gene. The CDR3 loop reads CASSIPGQGTNTEAFF. The CDR3 DNA is TGTGCCAGCAGCATTCCGGGACAGGGGACGAACACTGAAGCTTTCTTT. The variable domain in full, with the rest retrieved from reference TRBV5-4 and TRBJ1-1, is ETGVTQSPTHLIKTRGQQVTLRCSSQSGHNTVSWYQQALGQGPQFIFQYYREEENGRGNFPPRFSGLQFPNYSSELNVNALELDDSALYLCASSIPGQGTNTEAFFGQGTRLTVV.

The chain is built from TRBV3-1 (or the pseudogene TRBV3-2) and TRBJ2-1; TRBD2 agrees at 13 bases. The length of the CDR3 is 21 residues. V dropped 4 bases and J dropped 0; count of bases not matched to a gene: 15. In germline, CDR1 is LGHDT, CDR2 YNNKEL (reference sequence). CDR3 in amino acids: CASSPKWGGLAGRSSYNEQFF. In DNA, the CDR3 is TGTGCCAGCAGCCCGAAATGGGGGGGACTAGCGGGACGAAGCTCCTACAATGAGCAGTTCTTC.

V is TRBV5-4 and J is TRBJ1-5; D gene unclear. Germline V gene data show CDR1 as SGHNT and CDR2 as YYREEE (reference sequence). Trimming cost V 4 bases and J 0 bases, with 8 bases left between them. The CDR3 spans 14 residues. The CDR3 DNA sequence: TGTGCCAGCAGCCTTTACGGTAGCAATCAGCCCCAGCATTTT. It specifies CASSLYGSNQPQHF.